This is a list of T cell receptor beta chains from one sample in a study of T cell changes during pregnancy in multiple sclerosis. TCRdb keeps only in-frame clones here, not all; method: immunoSEQ multiplex PCR. The sample has some 40,000 clones, approximately 91% seen once; the top ten hold roughly 0.58%. The sample consisted of CD4+ T cells from peripheral blood mononuclear cells, taken in the first trimester of pregnancy. These receptors were collected from a female donor with multiple sclerosis, enrolled in a pregnancy study. CDR3s include the opening cysteine and the closing phenylalanine or tryptophan. A D gene is named only where the DNA matches it firmly. Rows give clone size only sometimes, using once, few, many, or a class for an expanded clone.

.	.	TRBJ2-1	TRBV5-8	CASTSTFNEQFF	TGTGCCAGCACCTCGACTTTCAATGAGCAGTTCTTC
.	.	TRBJ1-1	TRBV29-1	CSGGQTGNTEAFF	TGCAGCGGAGGACAAACAGGGAACACTGAAGCTTTCTTT
.	TRBD1	TRBJ2-7	TRBV7-7	CASSLGQGALEQYF	TGTGCCAGCAGCTTAGGACAGGGGGCCCTCGAGCAGTACTTC
.	.	TRBJ2-5	TRBV4-3	CASSQEGGGTQYF	TGCGCCAGCAGCCAAGAGGGGGGAGGGACCCAGTACTTC
.	TRBD2	TRBJ2-7	TRBV9	CASSEGLAGYEQYF	TGTGCCAGCAGCGAGGGACTAGCTGGCTACGAGCAGTACTTC
.	.	TRBJ1-2	TRBV7-9	CASSLAGVEKRMSYTF	TGTGCCAGCAGTCTAGCCGGTGTGGAAAAGAGGATGAGCTACACCTTC
.	TRBD1	TRBJ2-3	TRBV6-5	CASKKNRGRADTQYF	TGTGCCAGCAAAAAAAACAGGGGTCGCGCAGATACGCAGTATTTT
.	.	TRBJ1-4	TRBV25-1	CASSSRGAVEKLFF	TGTGCCAGCAGTTCACGGGGGGCAGTTGAAAAACTGTTTTTT
.	.	TRBJ2-3	TRBV4-1	CASSENQGGSTDTQYF	TGCGCCAGCAGCGAGAACCAGGGGGGAAGCACAGATACGCAGTATTTT
.	TRBD2	TRBJ2-3	TRBV27	CASSLTSGSTDTQYF	TGTGCCAGCAGTTTGACTAGCGGGAGCACAGATACGCAGTATTTT
.	.	TRBJ1-5	TRBV28	CASSIGSSNQPQHF	TGTGCCAGCTCGATCGGGAGTAGCAATCAGCCCCAGCATTTT
.	.	TRBJ2-7	TRBV28	CASRAESYEQYF	TGTGCCAGCAGGGCGGAGAGCTACGAGCAGTACTTC
.	.	TRBJ2-7	TRBV5-1	CASSRVGGDVQYEQYF	TGCGCCAGCAGCCGGGTGGGGGGAGACGTACAGTACGAGCAGTACTTC
.	.	TRBJ2-2	TRBV7-3	CASRRDTNTGELFF	TGTGCCAGCAGACGGGACACAAACACCGGGGAGCTGTTTTTT
few	.	TRBJ2-7	TRBV27	CASSFFPNSYEQYF	TGTGCCAGCAGTTTTTTCCCCAACTCATACGAGCAGTACTTC
.	.	TRBJ1-4	TRBV5-5	CASSLSDEKLFF	TGTGCCAGCAGCTTGTCGGATGAAAAACTGTTTTTT
.	.	TRBJ1-1	TRBV20-1	CSARGATEAFF	TGCAGTGCTAGAGGGGCCACTGAAGCTTTCTTT
once	TRBD1	TRBJ2-5	TRBV29-1	CSVGRQGAREGETQYF	TGCAGCGTTGGGAGACAGGGGGCCCGAGAGGGGGAGACCCAGTACTTC
.	TRBD2	TRBJ2-1	TRBV4-2	CASSQAGTSGRYNEQFF	TGTGCCAGCAGCCAAGCAGGGACTAGCGGGAGATACAATGAGCAGTTCTTC
.	.	TRBJ2-1	TRBV18	CASSPLGQSYNEQFF	TGTGCCAGCTCACCCCTCGGACAGAGTTACAATGAGCAGTTCTTC
once	TRBD2	TRBJ2-1	TRBV27	CASSFPGLAGSVRNEQFF	TGTGCCAGCAGTTTCCCCGGACTAGCGGGATCCGTCCGAAATGAGCAGTTCTTC
.	TRBD2	TRBJ2-3	TRBV2	CASSGLAGADTQYF	TGTGCCAGCTCGGGACTAGCGGGAGCAGATACGCAGTATTTT
.	.	TRBJ2-1	TRBV4-2	CASSQDRTGPLNEQFF	TGTGCCAGCAGCCAAGATCGAACAGGCCCTCTCAATGAGCAGTTCTTC
.	.	TRBJ2-3	TRBV7-9	CASSLLRASGTDTQYF	TGTGCCAGCAGCTTATTACGTGCTAGCGGCACAGATACGCAGTATTTT
.	TRBD1	TRBJ2-5	TRBV7-9	CASSLGSGQGQETQYF	TGTGCCAGCAGCTTAGGTTCGGGACAGGGCCAAGAGACCCAGTACTTC
.	TRBD2	TRBJ2-7	TRBV19	CASSRLAGGYEQYF	TGTGCCAGTAGTAGGCTAGCGGGAGGGTACGAGCAGTACTTC
.	.	TRBJ2-5	TRBV6-1	CASSENGVIQETQYF	TGTGCCAGCAGTGAAAACGGGGTAATCCAAGAGACCCAGTACTTC
.	.	TRBJ2-3	TRBV4-1	CASSQVAGLLTDTQYF	TGCGCCAGCAGCCAAGTCGCGGGTCTTCTCACAGATACGCAGTATTTT
.	.	TRBJ2-7	TRBV2	CASSTTHSGEQYF	TGTGCCAGCAGTACGACACACTCGGGGGAGCAGTACTTC
once	TRBD2	TRBJ2-3	TRBV27	CASSFGGADTQYF	TGTGCCAGCAGTTTCGGGGGGGCAGATACGCAGTATTTT
few	TRBD2	TRBJ2-7	TRBV2	CASTASGLSYEQYF	TGTGCCAGTACAGCTAGCGGACTCTCCTACGAGCAGTACTTC
.	.	TRBJ1-4	TRBV5-4	CASSGGSNEKLFF	TGTGCCAGCAGCGGCGGGTCTAATGAAAAACTGTTTTTT
.	TRBD1	TRBJ1-5	TRBV4-2	CASSPETGEKPQHF	TGTGCCAGCAGCCCAGAGACAGGGGAGAAGCCCCAGCATTTT
.	.	TRBJ2-5	TRBV19	CASSKLDQETQYF	TGTGCCAGTAGTAAACTAGATCAAGAGACCCAGTACTTC
.	.	TRBJ1-6	TRBV25-1	CASRLTGANSPLHF	TGTGCCAGCAGGCTGACAGGCGCGAATTCACCCCTCCACTTT
.	TRBD2	TRBJ2-1	TRBV19	CASNLRGGNEQFF	TGTGCCAGTAACCTCCGCGGGGGGAATGAGCAGTTCTTC
once	TRBD1	TRBJ1-1	TRBV15	CATSRDLSGGPGTGGRMNTEAFF	TGTGCCACCAGCAGAGATTTATCTGGGGGTCCCGGGACAGGGGGCCGCATGAACACTGAAGCTTTCTTT
once	.	TRBJ1-2	TRBV7-8	CASSLIAREDGYTF	TGTGCCAGCAGCTTAATCGCCAGGGAGGATGGCTACACCTTC
.	.	TRBJ2-1	TRBV11-2	CASSLVTGFTEQFF	TGTGCCAGCAGCTTAGTCACCGGGTTCACTGAGCAGTTCTTC
.	TRBD2	TRBJ2-1	TRBV5-1	CASSFTSGSYEQFF	TGCGCCAGCAGCTTCACTAGCGGGAGCTATGAGCAGTTCTTC
few	TRBD2	TRBJ2-7	TRBV7-8	CASSAPRTSGNYEQYF	TGTGCCAGCAGCGCTCCCCGGACTAGCGGTAACTACGAGCAGTACTTC
.	.	TRBJ2-5	TRBV9	CASSPTGKLQETQYF	TGTGCCAGCAGCCCGACAGGAAAACTCCAAGAGACCCAGTACTTC
medium-sized	.	TRBJ1-1	TRBV23-1	CASSQRGCTEAFF	TGCGCCAGCAGTCAAAGGGGGTGTACTGAAGCTTTCTTT
once	TRBD1	TRBJ1-1	TRBV5-1	CASSWGQGPSNTEAFF	TGCGCCAGCAGCTGGGGACAGGGGCCTTCCAACACTGAAGCTTTCTTT
.	TRBD1	TRBJ1-5	TRBV28	CASSRAMGRGLLQPQHF	TGTGCCAGCAGTCGTGCTATGGGCAGGGGGCTTCTTCAGCCCCAGCATTTT
.	TRBD1	TRBJ1-4	TRBV18	CASSQSRDRGANEKLFF	TGTGCCAGCTCACAGTCCCGGGACAGGGGTGCTAATGAAAAACTGTTTTTT
.	TRBD1	TRBJ2-7	TRBV25-1	CASSEYSPGTASSYEQYF	TGTGCCAGCAGTGAATATTCTCCTGGGACAGCGAGCTCCTACGAGCAGTACTTC
.	.	TRBJ2-7	TRBV4-3	CASSQEPGRYEQYF	TGCGCCAGCAGCCAAGAGCCAGGGCGATACGAGCAGTACTTC
.	.	TRBJ2-1	TRBV5-3	CARSPIALTVASNYEQFF	TGTGCCAGAAGCCCCATAGCTTTGACAGTAGCATCGAACTATGAGCAGTTCTTC
.	.	TRBJ2-3	TRBV6-1	CASSDTRPAGDTQYF	TGTGCCAGCAGTGACACCCGGCCCGCGGGTGATACGCAGTATTTT
.	.	TRBJ2-5	TRBV7-9	CASSATGLIETQYF	TGTGCCAGCAGCGCAACAGGGTTGATCGAGACCCAGTACTTC
.	TRBD1	TRBJ2-7	TRBV10-3	CAISARDRVTYEQYF	TGTGCCATCAGTGCCCGGGACAGGGTGACCTACGAGCAGTACTTC
.	TRBD2	TRBJ2-1	TRBV2	CASSQLAHSYNEQFF	TGTGCCAGCAGCCAACTAGCGCATTCCTACAATGAGCAGTTCTTC
.	TRBD2	TRBJ2-1	TRBV2	CASKREANEQFF	TGTGCCAGCAAGCGGGAGGCCAATGAGCAGTTCTTC
.	.	TRBJ2-7	TRBV21-1	CARVAGTRYYEQYF	TGTGCCCGGGTCGCCGGGACTAGGTACTACGAGCAGTACTTC